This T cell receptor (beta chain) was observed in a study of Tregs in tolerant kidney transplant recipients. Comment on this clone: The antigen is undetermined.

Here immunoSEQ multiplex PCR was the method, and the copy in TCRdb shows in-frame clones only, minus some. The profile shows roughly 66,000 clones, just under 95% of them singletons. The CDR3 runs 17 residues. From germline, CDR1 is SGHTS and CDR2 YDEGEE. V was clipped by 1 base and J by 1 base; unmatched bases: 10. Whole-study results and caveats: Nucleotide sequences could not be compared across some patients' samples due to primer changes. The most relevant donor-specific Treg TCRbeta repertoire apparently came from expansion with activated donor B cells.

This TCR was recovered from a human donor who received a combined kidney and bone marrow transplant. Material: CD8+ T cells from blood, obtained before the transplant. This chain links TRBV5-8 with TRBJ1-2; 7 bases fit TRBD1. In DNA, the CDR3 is TGTGCCAGCAGCTTGCGACCCGGGACAGCATATAACTATGGCTACACCTTC. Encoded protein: CASSLRPGTAYNYGYTF.